These T cell receptor beta chains were read from a single sample in a study of identical twins' blood T cells. Using its own MiXCR run on the 5' RACE reads, TCRdb lists one record per CDR3 protein. The sample has about 370,000 distinct CDR3 sequences, 28% seen once. Sequenced: PBMCs. These receptors were obtained from a woman aged 18 to 55 in good health. CDR3s include the opening cysteine and the closing phenylalanine or tryptophan. The D gene is left open where the match is weak. Clone size appears in some rows only: once, few, many, or a class for an expanded clone.

size: -; D: -; V: TRBV20-1; length: 12; J: TRBJ1-2; CDR3: CSASYPGLGYTF; DNA: TGCAGTGCTTCCTATCCGGGTCTTGGCTACACCTTC
size: few; D: -; V: TRBV6-6; length: 13; J: TRBJ1-5; CDR3: CASSYSNYQPQHF; DNA: TGTGCCAGCAGTTACTCGAACTATCAGCCCCAGCATTTT
size: -; D: -; V: TRBV5-1; length: 16; J: TRBJ2-3; CDR3: CASSSGTTQALDTQYF; DNA: TGCGCCAGCAGCTCAGGGACAACCCAAGCCTTAGATACGCAGTATTTT
size: -; D: -; V: TRBV20-1; length: 15; J: TRBJ1-2; CDR3: CSARSGPGLNYGYTF; DNA: TGCAGTGCTAGATCGGGGCCAGGGTTAAACTATGGCTACACCTTC
size: many; D: TRBD1; V: TRBV11-2; length: 15; J: TRBJ1-2; CDR3: CASSLEGRGRVGYTF; DNA: TGTGCCAGCAGCTTAGAAGGCAGGGGGCGCGTTGGCTACACCTTC
size: -; D: -; V: TRBV29-1; length: 14; J: TRBJ2-1; CDR3: CTIPTGGSYNEQFF; DNA: TGCACCATACCAACTGGCGGCAGCTACAATGAGCAGTTCTTC
size: few; D: TRBD1; V: TRBV5-1; length: 15; J: TRBJ1-2; CDR3: CASSPGTGYTYGYTF; DNA: TGCGCCAGCAGCCCCGGGACAGGTTATACCTATGGCTACACCTTC
size: few; D: TRBD2; V: TRBV5-1; length: 16; J: TRBJ2-3; CDR3: CASRTGTSPLPDTQYF; DNA: TGCGCCAGCAGGACCGGGACTAGCCCTCTCCCAGATACGCAGTATTTT
size: -; D: -; V: TRBV28; length: 14; J: TRBJ1-2; CDR3: CASSSDPRESGYTF; DNA: TGTGCCAGCAGTTCGGACCCCAGGGAGTCTGGCTACACCTTC
size: -; D: -; V: TRBV20-1; length: 16; J: TRBJ2-2; CDR3: CSARSRLGVGPGELFF; DNA: TGCAGTGCTAGATCGCGACTGGGGGTCGGGCCCGGGGAGCTGTTTTTT
size: -; D: -; V: TRBV5-1; length: 16; J: TRBJ2-7; CDR3: CASSAWGPRSSYEQYF; DNA: TGCGCCAGCAGCGCTTGGGGGCCCAGGAGCTCCTACGAGCAGTACTTC
size: few; D: -; V: TRBV7-8; length: 12; J: TRBJ1-1; CDR3: CASSQADSEAFF; DNA: TGTGCCAGCAGCCAGGCGGACAGTGAAGCTTTCTTT
size: -; D: -; V: TRBV20-1; length: 13; J: TRBJ2-1; CDR3: CSSPGADKDEQFF; DNA: TGCAGCTCTCCAGGGGCGGACAAGGATGAGCAGTTCTTC
size: -; D: -; V: TRBV3-1; length: 14; J: TRBJ1-1; CDR3: CASSQMMVNTEAFF; DNA: TGTGCCAGCAGCCAAATGATGGTGAACACTGAAGCTTTCTTT
size: -; D: TRBD2; V: TRBV5-1; length: 15; J: TRBJ2-1; CDR3: CASSLFLAGAVEQFF; DNA: TGCGCCAGCAGCTTGTTTTTAGCGGGAGCGGTTGAGCAGTTCTTC
size: -; D: -; V: TRBV12-3/TRBV12-4; length: 15; J: TRBJ2-3; CDR3: CASSFSAGAGDTQYF; DNA: TGTGCCAGCAGTTTTTCGGCCGGGGCCGGGGATACGCAGTATTTT
size: -; D: -; V: TRBV6-5; length: 11; J: TRBJ2-7; CDR3: CASYSGYEQYF; DNA: TGTGCCAGCTACTCGGGCTACGAGCAGTACTTC
size: -; D: -; V: TRBV5-6; length: 15; J: TRBJ1-1; CDR3: CSSSLMDRENTEAFF; DNA: TGTTCCAGCAGCCTTATGGACAGAGAGAACACTGAAGCTTTCTTT
size: few; D: TRBD2; V: TRBV25-1; length: 15; J: TRBJ2-1; CDR3: CASSELGTSANEQFF; DNA: TGTGCCAGCAGTGAACTCGGGACTAGCGCCAATGAGCAGTTCTTC
size: -; D: -; V: TRBV29-1; length: 12; J: TRBJ2-7; CDR3: CSVDVGNYEQYF; DNA: TGCAGCGTTGACGTGGGGAACTACGAGCAGTACTTC
size: few; D: -; V: TRBV12-3/TRBV12-4; length: 13; J: TRBJ1-6; CDR3: CASSRQANSPLHF; DNA: TGTGCCAGCAGTCGACAGGCTAATTCACCCCTCCACTTT
size: -; D: TRBD1; V: TRBV5-1; length: 12; J: TRBJ1-1; CDR3: CTSSLDRAQAFF; DNA: TGCACCAGCAGCTTGGACAGGGCACAAGCTTTCTTT
size: -; D: -; V: TRBV13; length: 12; J: TRBJ2-7; CDR3: CASSLAAYEQYF; DNA: TGTGCCAGCAGCTTAGCAGCATACGAGCAGTACTTC
size: -; D: -; V: TRBV29-1; length: 14; J: TRBJ2-1; CDR3: CSSSRRGRYNEQFF; DNA: TGCAGCTCCTCTCGGAGGGGGAGATACAATGAGCAGTTCTTC
size: many; D: TRBD1; V: TRBV7-2; length: 14; J: TRBJ1-3; CDR3: CASSQDRAGNTIYF; DNA: TGTGCCAGCAGCCAGGACAGGGCTGGAAACACCATATATTTT
size: few; D: -; V: TRBV20-1; length: 13; J: TRBJ1-6; CDR3: CSASETPNSPLHF; DNA: TGCAGTGCTAGCGAGACACCGAATTCACCCCTCCACTTT
size: many; D: -; V: TRBV14; length: 14; J: TRBJ1-1; CDR3: CASSRSSLNTEAFF; DNA: TGTGCCAGCAGCCGTAGTAGCCTGAACACTGAAGCTTTCTTT
size: -; D: TRBD2; V: TRBV4-3; length: 16; J: TRBJ2-1; CDR3: CASSQEGGRNYNEQFF; DNA: TGCGCCAGCAGCCAAGAGGGCGGGAGGAACTACAATGAGCAGTTCTTC
size: few; D: TRBD1; V: TRBV6-5; length: 12; J: TRBJ2-2; CDR3: CASSRDRVELFF; DNA: TGTGCCAGCAGCCGAGACAGGGTAGAGCTGTTTTTT
size: -; D: TRBD2; V: TRBV3-1; length: 15; J: TRBJ2-1; CDR3: CASTQQLAGYNEQFF; DNA: TGTGCCAGCACCCAGCAGCTAGCGGGTTACAATGAGCAGTTCTTC
size: -; D: TRBD1; V: TRBV20-1; length: 14; J: TRBJ1-6; CDR3: CSARKGAVNPPLHF; DNA: TGCAGTGCTAGGAAGGGGGCGGTTAATCCACCCCTCCACTTT
size: -; D: -; V: TRBV7-8; length: 14; J: TRBJ1-1; CDR3: CASSKDGIYTEAFF; DNA: TGTGCCAGCAGCAAGGACGGGATTTACACTGAAGCTTTCTTT
size: few; D: TRBD2; V: TRBV16; length: 16; J: TRBJ2-1; CDR3: CASSPRPSAGYNEQFF; DNA: TGTGCCAGCAGCCCCCGACCCTCAGCGGGGTACAATGAGCAGTTCTTC
size: -; D: -; V: TRBV2; length: 13; J: TRBJ2-2; CDR3: CASREDNTGELFF; DNA: TGTGCCAGCAGGGAGGATAACACCGGGGAGCTGTTTTTT
size: -; D: TRBD2; V: TRBV4-3; length: 16; J: TRBJ2-2; CDR3: CASSQVAGGSTGELFF; DNA: TGCGCCAGCAGCCAGGTAGCGGGAGGTAGCACCGGGGAGCTGTTTTTT
size: few; D: TRBD1; V: TRBV3-1; length: 14; J: TRBJ1-1; CDR3: CASRLGTGETEAFF; DNA: TGTGCCAGCAGGCTAGGGACAGGGGAAACTGAAGCTTTCTTT
size: -; D: TRBD2; V: TRBV7-9; length: 16; J: TRBJ2-5; CDR3: CASSLLDSGIQETQYF; DNA: TGTGCCAGCAGCTTACTAGACAGCGGGATACAAGAGACCCAGTACTTC
size: -; D: -; V: TRBV21-1; length: 16; J: TRBJ2-1; CDR3: CASSKERRGRFFEQFF; DNA: TGTGCCAGCAGCAAAGAAAGGAGGGGGCGCTTCTTTGAGCAGTTCTTC
size: -; D: -; V: TRBV7-9; length: 14; J: TRBJ2-3; CDR3: CASLPPGDTDTQYF; DNA: TGTGCCAGCCTTCCTCCGGGGGACACAGATACGCAGTATTTT